These 23 T cell receptor beta chains were sequenced from one sample in a study of Ad26.COV2.S vaccination and SARS-CoV-2 variants. The repertoire was sequenced with immunoSEQ multiplex PCR; TCRdb's copy has only in-frame clones and lacks some. The sample holds fewer than 800,000 clones, 89% seen once. The treatment here: roughly 19 received Ad26.COV2.S at low or high dose, single or two shots; several received placebo; per-sample allocation not given. The study sampled participants on day 63 after the first vaccine or placebo injection. This sample comprised peripheral blood, obtained in a trial of Ad26.COV2.S vaccine versus placebo. These receptor sequences come from a person aged 18-60 years who received the Ad26.COV2.S COVID-19 vaccine or a placebo.

This chain links TRBV6-4 with TRBJ1-2, with 8 bases matching TRBD1. The CDR3 is 13 amino acids. Germline V gene sequence: CDR1 MRHNA, CDR2 SNTAGT. The ends lost 6 bases at V and 4 bases at J; junction bases unmatched: 4. The CDR3 reads CASRPGTGYGYTF. CDR3 sequence (DNA): TGTGCCAGCAGGCCAGGGACAGGCTATGGCTACACCTTC.

This sequence joins TRBV4-3 and TRBJ2-1, with 12 nucleotides matching TRBD2. Germline assignment: CDR1 LGHNA and CDR2 YSLEER. The V segment lost 0 bases and the J segment 0 bases; nucleotides outside the gene matches: 6. The CDR3 has 19 residues. The CDR3 nucleotides read TGCGCCAGCAGCCAAGAAACTAGCGGGGGGTCAAGCTCCTACAATGAGCAGTTCTTC. Its translation is CASSQETSGGSSSYNEQFF.

This sequence joins TRBV6-5 and TRBJ1-6, with D tentatively TRBD1 (5 bases). V was clipped by 4 bases and J by 4 bases, with 8 bases between them. The CDR3 contains 14 residues. Per the germline V gene, CDR1 is MNHEY and CDR2 is SVGAGI. The CDR3 DNA is TGTGCCAGCAGTTTTGACAGTTATAATTCACCCCTCCACTTT. The encoded protein is CASSFDSYNSPLHF.

The J gene is TRBJ2-3, the V gene TRBV9; D is undetermined. In germline, CDR1 is SGDLS, CDR2 YYNGEE. This CDR3 spans 15 amino acids. V was clipped by 0 bases and J by 2 bases, with 10 bases between them. The CDR3 DNA sequence: TGTGCCAGCAGCGTAGCAAGTCTAATCACAGATACGCAGTATTTT. Translation gives CASSVASLITDTQYF.

This chain uses TRBV3-1 (or the pseudogene TRBV3-2) with TRBJ2-1, with D perhaps being TRBD1 or TRBD2 (6 bases each). Trimming cost V 1 base and J 3 bases, with 16 bases left between them. CDR1 LGHDT and CDR2 YNNKEL come from the germline V gene (reference sequence). The CDR3 extends over 17 amino acids. CDR3 region: CASSQGWSGAYYNEQFF. CDR3 sequence (DNA): TGTGCCAGCAGCCAAGGGTGGTCGGGGGCCTACTACAATGAGCAGTTCTTC.

This sequence joins TRBV6-5 and TRBJ1-1; 7 positions match TRBD1. This CDR3 contains 14 residues. Germline trimming cut 8 bases from V and 6 bases from J; bases unmatched to any gene: 12. The germline CDR1 and CDR2 sequences are MNHEY and SVGAGI. CDR3 coding DNA: TGTGCCAGCTTAGATAACAGGGGATCTGCTGAAGCTTTCTTT. This gives the protein CASLDNRGSAEAFF.

The CDR3 bases are TGCGCCAGCAGCCCGGACAGAGGGAAGTCTGGAAACACCATATATTTT. Translation gives CASSPDRGKSGNTIYF. This sequence joins TRBV5-1 and TRBJ1-3; TRBD1 might be the D (6 bases). The germline V and J ends were trimmed by 4 bases and 1 base, with 15 bases remaining between them. Germline CDR1 is SGHRS and CDR2 is YFSETQ. The CDR3 runs to 16 residues.

The count of this clone is one. The V and J genes are TRBV30 and TRBJ1-5; perhaps TRBD1 as D (6 bases). V was shortened by 3 bases and J by 6 bases, with 12 bases between the two germline ends. The germline gives CDR1 GTSNPN, CDR2 SVGIG (reference sequence). The length of the CDR3 is 13 residues. The CDR3 DNA reads TGTGCCTGGAGCCCCCGCAGGGGTCAGCCCCAGCATTTT. Its protein is CAWSPRRGQPQHF.

This chain joins TRBV12-3 or TRBV12-4 and TRBJ2-7; D is possibly TRBD1 (5 bases). V dropped 3 bases and J dropped 0 bases, with 6 bases sitting between them. The CDR3 length is 13 residues. This CDR3 is CASSFDSSYEQYF. The CDR3 DNA sequence: TGTGCCAGCAGTTTTGACAGCTCCTACGAGCAGTACTTC.

J is TRBJ2-5 and V is TRBV5-4; 10 bases match TRBD2. Germline V gene lookup returns CDR1 SGHNT and CDR2 YYREEE (reference sequence). J gave up 5 bases and V 4 bases, and 8 bases lay outside the gene matches. CDR3 length equals 15 residues. For the CDR3, the DNA is TGTGCCAGCAGCCCCCAACTAGCGGGGTCTGAGACCCAGTACTTC. Its translation: CASSPQLAGSETQYF.

This chain uses TRBV7-9 with TRBJ1-2, with D possibly being TRBD1 (5 bases). The germline V gene encodes CDR1 SEHNR and CDR2 FQNEAQ (reference sequence). V was cut by 3 bases and J by 0 bases, with 8 bases left in between. This CDR3 has 14 residues. CDR3 in amino acids: CASSFGGANYGYTF. The CDR3 DNA sequence: TGTGCCAGCAGCTTCGGGGGAGCTAACTATGGCTACACCTTC.

This clone was counted a few times. The chain carries TRBV24-1 and TRBJ2-7; either TRBD1 or TRBD2 may fit D (5 bases each). Looked up from germline, CDR1 is KGHDR and CDR2 is SFDVKD. V was cut by 6 bases and J by 6 bases, with 17 bases left in between. The CDR3 length is 14 residues. The CDR3 is CATSSPRDPTEQYF. For the CDR3, the DNA is TGTGCCACCAGTTCCCCCCGGGACCCAACCGAGCAGTACTTC.

The CDR3 bases are TGTGCCAGCAGCGGGGGGACTTATCAGCCCCAGCATTTT. It codes for CASSGGTYQPQHF. The chain employs TRBV3-1 (or the pseudogene TRBV3-2) and TRBJ1-5; the D gene is possibly TRBD1 (5 bases). Germline CDR1 is LGHDT and CDR2 is YNNKEL (reference sequence). Trimming took 5 bases from V and 5 from J, leaving 10 bases between them. The length of the CDR3 is 13 residues.

The chain is built from TRBV30 and TRBJ1-1; D gene uncertain. Germline assignment: CDR1 GTSNPN and CDR2 SVGIG (reference sequence). CDR3 length: 13 amino acids. V was shortened by 1 base and J by 1 base, with 7 bases between the two germline ends. The CDR3 DNA is TGTGCCTGGAGTGACAGTCCGAACACTGAAGCTTTCTTT. Translating it yields CAWSDSPNTEAFF.

This clone was seen more than once but under ten times. This rearrangement joins TRBV25-1 to TRBJ1-5, with unresolved D. With 4 bases removed from V and 6 bases from J, the gap between germline ends came to 10 bases. The germline V gene has CDR1 MGHDK and CDR2 SYGVNS. The CDR3 runs to 13 residues. The CDR3 nucleotides read TGTGCCAGCAGTGTGGGGATGGGTCAGCCCCAGCATTTT. Protein product: CASSVGMGQPQHF.

The chain recombines TRBV5-1 with TRBJ2-1, with D tentatively TRBD2 (6 bases). With 5 bases removed from V and 6 bases from J, the gap between germline ends came to 15 bases. The CDR3 length is 14 residues. The germline V gene has CDR1 SGHRS and CDR2 YFSETQ. This chain's CDR3 is CASSYGLSINEQFF. The CDR3 DNA reads TGCGCCAGCAGTTACGGACTAAGCATCAATGAGCAGTTCTTC.

The CDR3: CASTPTGMDTQYF. The DNA for the CDR3 is TGCGCCAGCACGCCGACAGGGATGGATACGCAGTATTTT. The chain links TRBV5-1 to TRBJ2-3; 7 bases match TRBD1. Germline CDR1 SGHRS, CDR2 YFSETQ. Trimming cost V 6 bases and J 6 bases; bases outside gene matches: 7. There are 13 residues in the CDR3.

The rearrangement links TRBV7-3 to TRBJ2-3, with 7 bases identical to TRBD2. The V gene end was trimmed by 4 bases and the J gene end by 2 bases; junction bases not matched to a gene: 12. The CDR3 contains 17 residues. Germline V gene data show CDR1 as SGHTA and CDR2 as FQGTGA. The CDR3 protein is CASSSPAGTTNTDTQYF. In DNA form, the CDR3 reads TGTGCCAGCAGCTCACCCGCCGGGACTACCAACACAGATACGCAGTATTTT.

The chain links TRBV27 to TRBJ1-2, with D tentatively TRBD1 (5 bases). The CDR3 extends over 14 amino acids. The germline gives CDR1 MNHEY, CDR2 SMNVEV (reference sequence). The V end was cut by 6 bases, the J end by 4 bases, with 15 bases between. The CDR3: CASRSTGTLYGYTF. In DNA, the CDR3 is TGTGCCAGCAGATCCACCGGGACGCTCTATGGCTACACCTTC.

The genes are TRBV5-1 and TRBJ1-1, with 7 bases that match TRBD1. The length of the CDR3 is 16 residues. J was trimmed by 6 bases and V by 3 bases; bases with no gene match: 14. Germline V gene sequence: CDR1 SGHRS, CDR2 YFSETQ. The CDR3 protein is CASSSRETGVYAEAFF. For the CDR3, the DNA is TGCGCCAGCAGCTCAAGGGAAACAGGGGTATACGCTGAAGCTTTCTTT.

V is TRBV2 and J is TRBJ1-6; 8 nucleotides agree with TRBD1. The V segment lost 8 bases and the J segment 7 bases; nucleotides outside the gene matches: 13. Germline loops: CDR1 SNHLY, CDR2 FYNNEI. The CDR3 is 16 residues long. The CDR3 coding sequence is TGTGCCAGCCGGAGGCCAGACAGGGGCTACAATTCACCCCTCCACTTT. Its protein product is CASRRPDRGYNSPLHF.

The rearrangement joins TRBV7-2 to TRBJ2-2, with D maybe TRBD1 (6 bases). The length of the CDR3 is 14 residues. Germline V CDR1 and CDR2: SGHTA, FQGNSA. Trimming removed 5 bases from V and 6 bases from J, with 13 bases in between. The DNA for the CDR3 is TGTGCCAGCAGCATAGAAACAGGGCCCGGGGAGCTGTTTTTT. Encoded protein: CASSIETGPGELFF.

J is TRBJ2-5 and V is TRBV5-1, with D possibly being TRBD2 (6 bases). The germline V and J ends were trimmed by 0 bases and 2 bases, with 17 bases remaining between them. CDR3 length: 17 residues. Germline V gives CDR1 SGHRS, CDR2 YFSETQ. The CDR3 region is CASSLATVVGGQETQYF. For the CDR3, the DNA is TGCGCCAGCAGCTTGGCCACTGTTGTGGGAGGACAAGAGACCCAGTACTTC.